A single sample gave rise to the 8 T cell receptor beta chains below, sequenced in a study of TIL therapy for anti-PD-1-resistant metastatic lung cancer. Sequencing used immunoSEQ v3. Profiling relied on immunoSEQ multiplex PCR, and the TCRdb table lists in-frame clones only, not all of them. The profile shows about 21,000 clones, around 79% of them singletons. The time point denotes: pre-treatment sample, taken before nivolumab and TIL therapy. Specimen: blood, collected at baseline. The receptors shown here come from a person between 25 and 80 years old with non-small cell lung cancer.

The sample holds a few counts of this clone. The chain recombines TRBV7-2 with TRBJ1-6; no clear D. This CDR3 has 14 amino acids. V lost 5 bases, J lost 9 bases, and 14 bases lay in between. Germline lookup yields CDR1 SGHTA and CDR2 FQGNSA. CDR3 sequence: CASSRSPPGSPLHF. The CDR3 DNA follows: TGTGCCAGCAGCCGGAGCCCCCCGGGTTCACCCCTCCACTTT.

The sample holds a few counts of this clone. The CDR3 bases are TGCAGCGAACAGGGGGACCCTGAGCAGTTCTTC. Translated: CSEQGDPEQFF. The V call is TRBV20-1, the J call TRBJ2-1, with TRBD1 identical over 8 bases. This CDR3 has 11 amino acids. Germline-derived CDR1 and CDR2 are DFQATT and SNEGSKA (reference sequence).

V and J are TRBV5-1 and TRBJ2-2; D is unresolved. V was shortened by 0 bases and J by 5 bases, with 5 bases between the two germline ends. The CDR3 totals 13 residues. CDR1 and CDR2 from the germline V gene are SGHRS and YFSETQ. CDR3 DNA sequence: TGCGCCAGCAGCTTGGCTCCTACCGGGGAGCTGTTTTTT. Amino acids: CASSLAPTGELFF.

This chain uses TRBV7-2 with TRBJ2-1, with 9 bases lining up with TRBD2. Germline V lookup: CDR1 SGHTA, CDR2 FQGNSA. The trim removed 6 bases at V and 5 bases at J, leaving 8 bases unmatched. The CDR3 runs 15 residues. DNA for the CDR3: TGTGCCAGCAGAGAAGAGACTAGCGGCCACAATGAGCAGTTCTTC. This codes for CASREETSGHNEQFF.

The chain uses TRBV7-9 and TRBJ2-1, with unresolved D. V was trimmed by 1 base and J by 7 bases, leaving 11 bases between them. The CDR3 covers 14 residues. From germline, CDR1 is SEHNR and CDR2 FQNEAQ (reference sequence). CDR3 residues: CASSLVVGINEQFF. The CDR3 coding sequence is TGTGCCAGCAGCTTAGTGGTTGGGATAAATGAGCAGTTCTTC.

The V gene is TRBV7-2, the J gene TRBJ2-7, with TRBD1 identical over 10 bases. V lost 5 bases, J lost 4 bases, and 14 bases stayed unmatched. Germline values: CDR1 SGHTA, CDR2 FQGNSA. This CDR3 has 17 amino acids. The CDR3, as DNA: TGTGCCAGCAGCGCGGGACAGGGGTTGATGGGGTCATACGAGCAGTACTTC. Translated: CASSAGQGLMGSYEQYF.

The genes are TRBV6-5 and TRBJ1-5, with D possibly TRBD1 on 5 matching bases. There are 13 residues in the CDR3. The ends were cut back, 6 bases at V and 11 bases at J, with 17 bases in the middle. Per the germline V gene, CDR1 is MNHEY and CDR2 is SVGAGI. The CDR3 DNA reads TGTGCCAGCAGCTATGAGCGGTGGGGGGCCCAGCATTTT. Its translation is CASSYERWGAQHF.

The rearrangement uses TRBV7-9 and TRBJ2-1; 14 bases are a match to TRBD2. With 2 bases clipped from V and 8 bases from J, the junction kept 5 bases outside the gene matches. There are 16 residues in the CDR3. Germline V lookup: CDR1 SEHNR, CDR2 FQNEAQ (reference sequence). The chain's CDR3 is CASSLHGTSGSDEQFF. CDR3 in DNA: TGTGCCAGCAGCTTACATGGGACTAGCGGGAGTGATGAGCAGTTCTTC.